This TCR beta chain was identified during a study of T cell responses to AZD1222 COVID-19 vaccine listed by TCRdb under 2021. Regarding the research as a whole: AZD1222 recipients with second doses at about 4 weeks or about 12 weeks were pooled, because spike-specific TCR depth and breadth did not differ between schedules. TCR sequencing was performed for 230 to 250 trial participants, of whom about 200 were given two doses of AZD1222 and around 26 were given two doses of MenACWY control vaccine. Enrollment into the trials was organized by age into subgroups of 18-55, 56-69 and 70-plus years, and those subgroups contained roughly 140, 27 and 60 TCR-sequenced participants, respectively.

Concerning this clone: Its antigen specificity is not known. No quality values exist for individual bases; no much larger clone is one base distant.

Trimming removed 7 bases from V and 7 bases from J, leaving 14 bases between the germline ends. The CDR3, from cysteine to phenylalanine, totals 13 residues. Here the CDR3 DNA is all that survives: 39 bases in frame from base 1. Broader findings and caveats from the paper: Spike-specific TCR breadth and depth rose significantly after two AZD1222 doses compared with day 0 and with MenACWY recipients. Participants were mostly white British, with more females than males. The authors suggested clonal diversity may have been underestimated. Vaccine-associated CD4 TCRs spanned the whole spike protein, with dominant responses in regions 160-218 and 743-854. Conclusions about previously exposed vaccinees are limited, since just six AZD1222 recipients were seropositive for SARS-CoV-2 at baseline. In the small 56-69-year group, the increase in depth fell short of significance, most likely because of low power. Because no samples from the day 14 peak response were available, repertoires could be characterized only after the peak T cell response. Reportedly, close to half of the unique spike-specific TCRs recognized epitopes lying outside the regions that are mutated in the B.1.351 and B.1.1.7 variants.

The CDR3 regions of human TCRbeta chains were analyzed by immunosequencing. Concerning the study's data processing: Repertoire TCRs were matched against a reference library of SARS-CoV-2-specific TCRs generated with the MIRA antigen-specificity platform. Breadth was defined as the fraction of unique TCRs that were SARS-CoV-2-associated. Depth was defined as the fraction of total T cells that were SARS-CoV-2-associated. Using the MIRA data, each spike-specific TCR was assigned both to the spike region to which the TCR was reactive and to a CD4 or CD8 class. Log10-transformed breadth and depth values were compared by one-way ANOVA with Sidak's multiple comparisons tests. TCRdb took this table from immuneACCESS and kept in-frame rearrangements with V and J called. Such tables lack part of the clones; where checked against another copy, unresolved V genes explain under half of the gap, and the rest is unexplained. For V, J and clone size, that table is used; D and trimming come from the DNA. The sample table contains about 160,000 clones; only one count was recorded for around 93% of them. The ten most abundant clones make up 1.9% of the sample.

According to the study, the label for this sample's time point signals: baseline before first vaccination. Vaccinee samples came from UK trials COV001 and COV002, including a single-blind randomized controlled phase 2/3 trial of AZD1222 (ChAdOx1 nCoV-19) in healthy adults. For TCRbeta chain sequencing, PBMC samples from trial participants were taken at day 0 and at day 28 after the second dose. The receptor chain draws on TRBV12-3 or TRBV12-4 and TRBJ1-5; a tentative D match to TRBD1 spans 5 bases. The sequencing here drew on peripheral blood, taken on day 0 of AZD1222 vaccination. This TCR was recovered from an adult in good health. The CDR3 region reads CASKGPIGQPQHF. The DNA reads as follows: TGTGCCAGCAAGGGGCCGATAGGACAGCCCCAGCATTTT.